These T cell receptor beta chains were read from a single sample in a study of Ad26.COV2.S vaccination and SARS-CoV-2 variants. The method was immunoSEQ multiplex PCR; TCRdb's version includes in-frame clones alone and lacks a portion of them. This table has hundreds of thousands of clones, more than 70% appearing once. The sequences come from peripheral blood, collected in a trial of Ad26.COV2.S vaccine versus placebo. All receptors come from a person aged 18-60 years who received the Ad26.COV2.S COVID-19 vaccine or a placebo. The CDR3 runs from the conserved cysteine through the conserved F or W. The order of the fields is J gene, V gene, D gene, CDR3 DNA, CDR3 protein. A D gene is named only where the DNA matches it firmly.

TRBJ2-7,TRBV5-1,.,TGCGCCAGCAGCTTGGTCGTGGGGGGCGAGAACGAGCAGTACTTC,CASSLVVGGENEQYF
TRBJ2-3,TRBV5-1,TRBD2,TGCGCCAGCAGCTTGATCCTTACTACCAGCGGGGCTAGCACAGATACGCAGTATTTT,CASSLILTTSGASTDTQYF
TRBJ2-6,TRBV19,TRBD1,TGTGCCAGTCGAGAATCGGGACAGGCTAGCTCTGGGGCCAACGTCCTGACTTTC,CASRESGQASSGANVLTF
TRBJ2-5,TRBV5-1,.,TGCGCCAGTCAGGGGGAGGGAGAGACCCAGTACTTC,CASQGEGETQYF
TRBJ1-2,TRBV18,TRBD1,TGTGCCAGCTCAACAGGGGCCTATGGCTACACCTTC,CASSTGAYGYTF
TRBJ2-7,TRBV10-3,TRBD2,TGTGCCATCAGTGAGACCCCTAGCGGGGGCCTCGGTGAGCAGTACTTC,CAISETPSGGLGEQYF
TRBJ1-6,TRBV30,.,TGTGCCTGGAGCCCGACCGGGGCCACGTCGATGTACTTT,CAWSPTGATSMYF
TRBJ2-1,TRBV5-1,.,TGCGCCAGCAGCTCTAGTGAGGCCCGGGTCGGTGAGCAGTTCTTC,CASSSSEARVGEQFF
TRBJ1-1,TRBV6-2/TRBV6-3,.,TGTGCCAGCAGTTCCCCCTTCCGGGACACTGAAGCTTTCTTT,CASSSPFRDTEAFF
TRBJ2-1,TRBV19,.,TGTGCCAGTGCCGCCTACAATGAGCAGTTCTTC,CASAAYNEQFF
TRBJ2-5,TRBV12-3/TRBV12-4,.,TGTGCCAGCAGTTTAGGGGGGTGGGAGACCCAGTACTTC,CASSLGGWETQYF
TRBJ1-1,TRBV19,TRBD1,TGTGCCAGTAGTATGGGGAGGGGGCCTCCTGACACTGAAGCTTTCTTT,CASSMGRGPPDTEAFF
TRBJ2-3,TRBV10-2,.,TGCGCCAGCAGTGAGGTGGGGGGGCGGAGCGAGAGCACAGATACGCAGTATTTT,CASSEVGGRSESTDTQYF
TRBJ1-5,TRBV27,.,TGTGCCAGCAGCTTCGGGGGGGGTCAGCCCCAGCATTTT,CASSFGGGQPQHF